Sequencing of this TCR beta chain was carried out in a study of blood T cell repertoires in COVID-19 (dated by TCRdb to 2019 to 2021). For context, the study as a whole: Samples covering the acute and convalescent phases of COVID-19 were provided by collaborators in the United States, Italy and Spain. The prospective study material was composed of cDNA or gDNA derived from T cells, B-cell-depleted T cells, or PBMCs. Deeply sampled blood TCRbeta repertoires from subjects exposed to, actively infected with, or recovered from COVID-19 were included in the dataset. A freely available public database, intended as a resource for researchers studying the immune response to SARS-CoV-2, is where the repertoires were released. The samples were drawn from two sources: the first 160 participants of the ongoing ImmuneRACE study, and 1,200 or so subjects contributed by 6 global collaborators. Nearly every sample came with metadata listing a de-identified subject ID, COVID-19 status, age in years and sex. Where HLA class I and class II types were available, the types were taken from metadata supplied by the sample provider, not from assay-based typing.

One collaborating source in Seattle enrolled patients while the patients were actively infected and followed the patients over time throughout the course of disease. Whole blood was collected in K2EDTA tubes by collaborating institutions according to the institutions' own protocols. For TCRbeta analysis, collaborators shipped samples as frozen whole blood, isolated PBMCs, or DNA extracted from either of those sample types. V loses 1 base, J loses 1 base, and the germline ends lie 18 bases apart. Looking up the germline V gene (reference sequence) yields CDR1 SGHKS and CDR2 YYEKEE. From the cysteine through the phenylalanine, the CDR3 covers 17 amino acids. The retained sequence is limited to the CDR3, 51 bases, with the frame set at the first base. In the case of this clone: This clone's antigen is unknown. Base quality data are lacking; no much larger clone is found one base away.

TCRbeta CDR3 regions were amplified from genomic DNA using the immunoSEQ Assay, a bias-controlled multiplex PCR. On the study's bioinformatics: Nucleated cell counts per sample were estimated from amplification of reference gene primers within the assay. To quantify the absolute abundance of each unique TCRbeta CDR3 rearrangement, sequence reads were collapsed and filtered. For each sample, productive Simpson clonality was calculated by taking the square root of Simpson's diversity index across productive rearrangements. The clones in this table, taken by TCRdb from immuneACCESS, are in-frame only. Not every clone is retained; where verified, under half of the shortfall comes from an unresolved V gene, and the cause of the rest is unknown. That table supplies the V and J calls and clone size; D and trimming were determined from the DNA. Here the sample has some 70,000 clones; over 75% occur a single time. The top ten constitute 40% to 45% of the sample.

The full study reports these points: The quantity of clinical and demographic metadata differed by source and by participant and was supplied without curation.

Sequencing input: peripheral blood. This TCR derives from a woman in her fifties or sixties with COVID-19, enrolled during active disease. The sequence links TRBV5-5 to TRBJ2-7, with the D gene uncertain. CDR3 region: CASSLNAVGSFSYEQYF. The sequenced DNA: TGTGCCAGCAGCTTGAATGCGGTTGGCAGCTTTTCCTACGAGCAGTACTTC.